The 2 T cell receptor beta chains listed next were all sequenced from one sample in a study of T-cell memory formation after mild COVID-19. TCRdb reprocessed the 5' RACE reads with MiXCR, giving one entry per CDR3 protein. The sample records around 470,000 distinct CDR3 sequences, roughly 20% being singletons. Sample: PBMCs or a T cell subset sorted from them (not recorded which). The source is an adult woman who had mild COVID-19 (a few samples of this study predate the infection). Cell type and time point are not known.

The chain combines TRBV20-1 with TRBJ2-2, with a weak D call TRBD2 (5 bases). V was cut by 3 bases and J by 6 bases, with 8 bases left in between. Germline V gene sequence: CDR1 DFQATT, CDR2 SNEGSKA (reference sequence). The CDR3 is 12 residues long. The CDR3 is CSASLRAGELFF. CDR3 DNA: TGCAGTGCTAGTCTGAGGGCCGGGGAGCTGTTTTTT.

The genes are TRBV12-3 or TRBV12-4 and TRBJ2-7; 7 bases agree with TRBD2. The CDR3 sequence is 15 residues long. The J segment lost 4 bases and the V segment lost 3 bases, leaving 9 bases of the junction unmatched. This chain's CDR3 is CASSLGSGVLYEQYF. CDR3 nucleotide sequence: TGTGCCAGCAGTTTGGGAAGCGGGGTACTGTACGAGCAGTACTTC.